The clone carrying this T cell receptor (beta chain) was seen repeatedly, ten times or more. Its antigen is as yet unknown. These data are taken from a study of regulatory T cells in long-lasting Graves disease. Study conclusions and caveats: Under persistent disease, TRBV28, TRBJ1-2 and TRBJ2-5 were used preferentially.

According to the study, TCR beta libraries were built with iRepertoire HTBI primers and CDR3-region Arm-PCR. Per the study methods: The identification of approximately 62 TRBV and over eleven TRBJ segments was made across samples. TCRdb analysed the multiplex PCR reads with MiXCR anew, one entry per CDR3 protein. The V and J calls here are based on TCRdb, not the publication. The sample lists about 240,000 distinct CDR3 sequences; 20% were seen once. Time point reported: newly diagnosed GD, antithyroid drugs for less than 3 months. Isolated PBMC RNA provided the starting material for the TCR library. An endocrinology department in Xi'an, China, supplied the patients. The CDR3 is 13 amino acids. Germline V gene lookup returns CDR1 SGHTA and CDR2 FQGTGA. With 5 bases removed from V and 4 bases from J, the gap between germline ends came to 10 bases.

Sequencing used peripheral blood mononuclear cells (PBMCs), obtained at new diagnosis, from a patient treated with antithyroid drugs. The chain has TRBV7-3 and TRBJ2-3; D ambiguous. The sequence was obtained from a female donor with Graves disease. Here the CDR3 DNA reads TGTGCCAGCAGCCAAAACACGGCAGATACGCAGTATTTT. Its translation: CASSQNTADTQYF.